This T cell receptor beta chain was recorded in a study of type 1 and type 2 diabetes patients. About the research overall: The cohort mixed type 1 diabetes, type 2 diabetes and nondiabetic donors. Across the study, about 18,000,000 paired-end reads were produced. CD4+ or CD8+ T cells were positively selected from PBMCs with microbeads.

Each diabetic donor fulfilled classification criteria for either type 1 or type 2. The germline gives CDR1 MNHEY, CDR2 SMNVEV (reference sequence). The CDR3 has 11 amino acids. Amplification started from genomic DNA. Multiplex PCR with 30 forward and 13 reverse primers amplified the TCR beta CDR3. TCRdb reanalysed the multiplex PCR reads using MiXCR and keeps one entry per CDR3 protein. The repertoire holds about 250,000 distinct CDR3 sequences, with around 47% as singletons. Notes on this clonotype: Germline is not matched at one junction end, which may reflect a read error.

Sequenced sample: peripheral blood mononuclear cells (PBMCs). The source is a man aged 18-30 years with type 2 diabetes. The chain combines TRBV27 with TRBJ2-7; perhaps TRBD1 as D (6 bases). The chain's CDR3 is CASSFRDNQYF. The CDR3 coding sequence is TGTGCCAGTAGTTTTCGGGACAATCAGTACTTC.